This T cell receptor beta chain came from a study of Ad26.COV2.S vaccination and SARS-CoV-2 variants. Noted treatment: approximately 18 received Ad26.COV2.S at low or high dose, single or two shots; roughly 5 received placebo; per-sample allocation not given. Day 63 after the first vaccine or placebo injection was the time point for sampling. Assay: immunoSEQ multiplex PCR; the TCRdb copy retains only in-frame clones and omits some. The data hold a few hundred thousand clones, with around 90% observed a single time. The CDR3 consists of 15 residues. The junction had 5 bases not matched to a gene; V was cut back by 3 bases and J by 5 bases. Per the germline V gene, CDR1 is SGHRS and CDR2 is YFSETQ.

The V call is TRBV5-1, the J call TRBJ2-4, with TRBD1 matching over 10 bases. The specimen comprised peripheral blood, sampled in a trial of Ad26.COV2.S vaccine versus placebo. This receptor was taken from a person aged 18 to 59 who received the Ad26.COV2.S COVID-19 vaccine or a placebo. CDR3 protein: CASSSRTGGENIQYF. The DNA for the CDR3 is TGCGCCAGCAGCTCCCGGACAGGGGGGGAAAACATTCAGTACTTC. The full variable domain, completed using reference TRBV5-1 and TRBJ2-4, is KAGVTQTPRYLIKTRGQQVTLSCSPISGHRSVSWYQQTPGQGLQFLFEYFSETQRNKGNFPGRFSGRQFSNSRSEMNVSTLELGDSALYLCASSSRTGGENIQYFGAGTRLSVL.